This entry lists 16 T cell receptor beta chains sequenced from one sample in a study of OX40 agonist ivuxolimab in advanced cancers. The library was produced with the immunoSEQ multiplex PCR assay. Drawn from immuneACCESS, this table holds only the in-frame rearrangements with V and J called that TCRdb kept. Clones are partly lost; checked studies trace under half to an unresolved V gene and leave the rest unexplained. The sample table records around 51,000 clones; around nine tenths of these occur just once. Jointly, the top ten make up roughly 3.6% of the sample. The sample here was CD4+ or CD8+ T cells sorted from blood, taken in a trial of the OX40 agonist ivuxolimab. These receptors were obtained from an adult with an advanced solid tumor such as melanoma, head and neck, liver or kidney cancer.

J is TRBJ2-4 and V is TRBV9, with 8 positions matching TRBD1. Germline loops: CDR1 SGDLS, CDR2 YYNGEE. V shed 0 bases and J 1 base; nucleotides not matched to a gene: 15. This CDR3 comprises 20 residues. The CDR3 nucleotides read TGTGCCAGCAGCGTAGGTCTGGCAGGGGGCGTCGAATGGGCCAAAAACATTCAGTACTTC. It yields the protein CASSVGLAGGVEWAKNIQYF.

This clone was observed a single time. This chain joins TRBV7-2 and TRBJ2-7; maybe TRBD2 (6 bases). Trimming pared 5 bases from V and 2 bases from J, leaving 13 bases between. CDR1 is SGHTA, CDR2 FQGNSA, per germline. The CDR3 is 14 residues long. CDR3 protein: CASSRFGGAYEQYF. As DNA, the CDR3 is TGTGCCAGCAGCAGGTTCGGGGGAGCCTACGAGCAGTACTTC.

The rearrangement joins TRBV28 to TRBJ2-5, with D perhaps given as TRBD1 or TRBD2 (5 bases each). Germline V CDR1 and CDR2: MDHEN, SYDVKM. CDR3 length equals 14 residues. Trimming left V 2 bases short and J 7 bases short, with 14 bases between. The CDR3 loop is CASSLPGASMTQYF. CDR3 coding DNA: TGTGCCAGCAGTTTACCCGGGGCCTCTATGACCCAGTACTTC.

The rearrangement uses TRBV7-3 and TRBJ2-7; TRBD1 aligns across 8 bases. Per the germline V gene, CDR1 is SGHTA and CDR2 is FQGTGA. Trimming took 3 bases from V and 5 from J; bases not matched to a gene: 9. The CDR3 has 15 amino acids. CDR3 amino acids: CASSLRQGRIHEQYF. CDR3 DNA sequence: TGTGCCAGCAGCTTGCGACAGGGGAGGATCCACGAGCAGTACTTC.

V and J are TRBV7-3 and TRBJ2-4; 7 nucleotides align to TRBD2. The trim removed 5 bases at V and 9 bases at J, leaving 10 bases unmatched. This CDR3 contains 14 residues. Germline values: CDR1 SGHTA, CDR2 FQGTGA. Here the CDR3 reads CASSPVGGAAIQYF. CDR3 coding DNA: TGTGCCAGCAGCCCTGTGGGAGGGGCGGCCATTCAGTACTTC.

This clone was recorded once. The CDR3 here is CASSPDTGEQFF. CDR3 in DNA: TGTGCCAGCAGTCCCGACACCGGTGAGCAGTTCTTC. This sequence joins TRBV6-6 and TRBJ2-1; the D is unclear. This CDR3 region has 12 residues. The germline CDR1 and CDR2 sequences are MNHNY and SVGAGI (reference sequence). Trimming took off 5 bases at V and 9 bases at J, with 11 bases between the two ends.

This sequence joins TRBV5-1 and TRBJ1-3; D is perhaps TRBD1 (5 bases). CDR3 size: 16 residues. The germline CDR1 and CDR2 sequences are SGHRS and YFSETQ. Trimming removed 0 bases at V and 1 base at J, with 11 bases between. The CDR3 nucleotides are TGCGCCAGCAGCTTGGGCCCCGGGGGATCTGGAAACACCATATATTTT. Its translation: CASSLGPGGSGNTIYF.

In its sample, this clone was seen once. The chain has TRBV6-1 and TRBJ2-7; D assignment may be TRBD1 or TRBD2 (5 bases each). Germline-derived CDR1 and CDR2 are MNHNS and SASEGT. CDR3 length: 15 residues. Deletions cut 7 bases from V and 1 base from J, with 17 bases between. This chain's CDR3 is CASMQAGTESYEQYF. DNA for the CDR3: TGTGCCAGCATGCAGGCCGGGACGGAGTCCTACGAGCAGTACTTC.

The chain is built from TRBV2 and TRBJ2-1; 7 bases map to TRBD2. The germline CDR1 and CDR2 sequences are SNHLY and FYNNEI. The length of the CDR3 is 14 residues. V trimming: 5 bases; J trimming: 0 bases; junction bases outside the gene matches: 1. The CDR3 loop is CASSPGGSYNEQFF. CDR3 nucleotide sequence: TGTGCCAGCAGTCCGGGGGGCTCCTACAATGAGCAGTTCTTC.

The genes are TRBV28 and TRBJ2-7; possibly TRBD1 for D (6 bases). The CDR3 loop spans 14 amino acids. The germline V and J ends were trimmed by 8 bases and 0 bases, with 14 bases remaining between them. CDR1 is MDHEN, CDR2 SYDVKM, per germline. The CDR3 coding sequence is TGTGCCAGCTCCGAAGGGACACGCTCCTACGAGCAGTACTTC. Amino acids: CASSEGTRSYEQYF. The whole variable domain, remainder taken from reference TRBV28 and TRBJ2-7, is DVKVTQSSRYLVKRTGEKVFLECVQDMDHENMFWYRQDPGLGLRLIYFSYDVKMKEKGDIPEGYSVSREKKERFSLILESASTNQTSMYLCASSEGTRSYEQYFGPGTRLTVT.

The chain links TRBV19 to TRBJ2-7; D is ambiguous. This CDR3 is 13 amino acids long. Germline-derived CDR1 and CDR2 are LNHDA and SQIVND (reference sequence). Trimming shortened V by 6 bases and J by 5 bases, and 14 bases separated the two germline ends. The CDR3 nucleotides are TGTGCCAGTAGATCGGGCCAGCACCACGAGCAGTACTTC. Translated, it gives CASRSGQHHEQYF.

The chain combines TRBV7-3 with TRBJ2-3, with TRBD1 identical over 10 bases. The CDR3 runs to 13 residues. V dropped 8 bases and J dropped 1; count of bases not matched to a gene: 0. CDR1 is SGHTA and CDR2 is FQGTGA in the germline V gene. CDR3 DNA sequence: TGTGCCAGCGGGACAGGGGGCACAGATACGCAGTATTTT. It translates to CASGTGGTDTQYF.

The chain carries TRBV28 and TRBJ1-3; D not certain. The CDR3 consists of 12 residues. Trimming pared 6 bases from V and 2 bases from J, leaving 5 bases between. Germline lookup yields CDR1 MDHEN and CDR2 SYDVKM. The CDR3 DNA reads TGTGCCAGCAGAGAAACTGGAAACACCATATATTTT. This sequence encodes CASRETGNTIYF.

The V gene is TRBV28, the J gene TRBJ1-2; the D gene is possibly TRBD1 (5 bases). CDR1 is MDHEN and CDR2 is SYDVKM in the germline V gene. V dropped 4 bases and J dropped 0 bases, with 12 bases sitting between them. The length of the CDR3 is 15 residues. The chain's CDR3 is CASSSLARANYGYTF. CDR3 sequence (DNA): TGTGCCAGCAGTTCTTTGGCCAGGGCTAACTATGGCTACACCTTC.

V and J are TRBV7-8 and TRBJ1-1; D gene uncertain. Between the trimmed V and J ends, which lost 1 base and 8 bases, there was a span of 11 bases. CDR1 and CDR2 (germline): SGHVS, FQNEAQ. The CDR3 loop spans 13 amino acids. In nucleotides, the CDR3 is TGTGCCAGCAGCTTAGTCGACGGCCGAGAAGCTTTCTTT. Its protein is CASSLVDGREAFF.

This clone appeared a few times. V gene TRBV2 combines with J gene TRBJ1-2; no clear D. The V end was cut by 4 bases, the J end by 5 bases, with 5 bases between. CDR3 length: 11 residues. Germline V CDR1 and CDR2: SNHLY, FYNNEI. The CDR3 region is CASSGGYGYTF. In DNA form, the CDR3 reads TGTGCCAGCAGTGGCGGTTATGGCTACACCTTC.